These 9 T cell receptor beta chains share one sample of origin, sequenced in a study of T cells in Graves' hyperthyroidism and ophthalmopathy. Regions amplified from RNA transcripts were the TCR beta CDR3 regions. The HTBI primer set drove a first-round RT-PCR of the TCR CDR3. MiXCR, run by TCRdb on the multiplex PCR reads, gives a single entry per CDR3 protein. Here the sample spans about 350,000 distinct CDR3 sequences, 15% to 20% being singletons. Source material: blood. The receptors originated from a woman aged 35 to 49 with Graves' ophthalmopathy.

The chain carries TRBV6-1 and TRBJ2-7, with 8 bases identical to TRBD2. CDR1 MNHNS and CDR2 SASEGT come from the germline V gene. CDR3 size: 14 residues. J lost 5 bases, V lost 6 bases, and 9 bases had no gene match. The CDR3 nucleotides read TGTGCCAGCAGACCCAGCGGGAGAACCGACGAGCAGTACTTC. Its protein product is CASRPSGRTDEQYF.

This clonotype was detected ten times or more. The J gene is TRBJ1-2, the V gene TRBV28; TRBD1 aligns across 11 bases. The CDR3 sequence is 12 residues long. V lost 7 bases, J lost 10 bases, and 5 bases stayed unmatched. Germline V lookup: CDR1 MDHEN, CDR2 SYDVKM. The CDR3 region has the DNA TGTGCCAGCAACTATGGACAGGGGGCCTACACCTTC. It specifies CASNYGQGAYTF.

This clonotype was detected many times. This chain links TRBV9 with TRBJ2-5; D could derive from TRBD1 or TRBD2 (6 bases each). The CDR3 is 15 residues long. The V end was cut by 4 bases, the J end by 5 bases, with 18 bases between. The germline gives CDR1 SGDLS, CDR2 YYNGEE. The DNA for the CDR3 is TGTGCCAGCAGCCCCTCCGGGGGCCTCCGGGAGACCCAGTACTTC. Its translation is CASSPSGGLRETQYF.

This clonotype showed up many times. The rearrangement links TRBV28 to TRBJ2-5, with 9 bases aligning to TRBD2. With V trimmed by 5 bases and J by 4 bases, 26 bases remained unmatched. CDR3 size: 21 residues. Per the germline V gene, CDR1 is MDHEN and CDR2 is SYDVKM. For the CDR3, the DNA is TGTGCCAGCAGTATGGGGTCCGGGGCAGGCGGTATAGCGGGAGTAATAGAGACCCAGTACTTC. Translation gives CASSMGSGAGGIAGVIETQYF.

This chain joins TRBV6-1 and TRBJ2-7, with a possible D match to TRBD1 (6 bases). Trimming cost V 5 bases and J 0 bases, with 14 bases left between them. Germline V lookup: CDR1 MNHNS, CDR2 SASEGT. This CDR3 has 15 amino acids. CDR3: CASSTFRGSSYEQYF. CDR3 nucleotide sequence: TGTGCCAGCAGTACCTTCAGGGGAAGCTCCTACGAGCAGTACTTC.

The gene calls are TRBV6-2 or TRBV6-3 and TRBJ2-7; the match to TRBD2 covers 7 bases. The V segment lost 5 bases and the J segment 6 bases; nucleotides outside the gene matches: 13. Germline loops: CDR1 MNHEY, CDR2 SVGEGT. The CDR3 spans 15 residues. This CDR3 reads CASSRFGTTSGEQYF. The DNA of the CDR3 is TGTGCCAGCAGTAGATTCGGGACTACCAGCGGCGAGCAGTACTTC.

At least ten counts were recorded for this clonotype. The chain has TRBV6-2 or TRBV6-3 and TRBJ2-2; a possible D gene is TRBD1 (6 bases). This CDR3 contains 15 residues. The V and J ends lost 3 bases and 5 bases respectively, with 13 bases between them. Germline V gene sequence: CDR1 MNHEY, CDR2 SVGEGT. CDR3 amino acids: CASSYLRGQTGELFF. CDR3 DNA: TGTGCCAGCAGTTATCTTCGCGGACAGACCGGGGAGCTGTTTTTT.

This clonotype has a count of ten or more. The chain combines TRBV20-1 with TRBJ2-7; maybe TRBD1 (6 bases). Germline CDR1 is DFQATT and CDR2 is SNEGSKA (reference sequence). CDR3 length equals 15 residues. V lost 1 base to trimming and J lost 4 bases, with 17 bases between them. As DNA, the CDR3 is TGCAGTGCTAGAGTGACTGTGACAGGCCTTTACGAGCAGTACTTC. Translating it yields CSARVTVTGLYEQYF.

This clonotype was seen repeatedly, ten times or more. The chain is built from TRBV27 and TRBJ1-6, with 9 nucleotides matching TRBD1. CDR1 is MNHEY, CDR2 SMNVEV, per germline (reference sequence). The ends lost 5 bases at V and 9 bases at J; junction bases unmatched: 2. The CDR3 contains 13 residues. In DNA form, the CDR3 reads TGTGCCAGCAGTAAGGGACAGGGTTCACCCCTCCACTTT. Its translation: CASSKGQGSPLHF.